These 23 T cell receptor beta chains were all obtained from the same sample, sequenced in a study of blood T cell repertoires in COVID-19. Sequencing was performed with immunoSEQ multiplex PCR; in TCRdb, only in-frame clones are kept and a portion is missing. The sample carries 140,000 to 150,000 clones, approximately 79% recorded once. The source material was peripheral blood. These receptors all come from a man aged 45-65 years with active or convalescent COVID-19.

The V gene is TRBV7-9, the J gene TRBJ2-7; D is ambiguous. Germline lookup yields CDR1 SEHNR and CDR2 FQNEAQ (reference sequence). Deletions cut 3 bases from V and 5 bases from J, with 11 bases between. CDR3 size: 13 residues. In DNA, the CDR3 is TGTGCCAGCAGCTTTCCCGTGAGCGACGAGCAGTACTTC. As protein: CASSFPVSDEQYF.

The chain links TRBV7-3 to TRBJ1-5; D gene unclear. Looked up from germline, CDR1 is SGHTA and CDR2 is FQGTGA. The V gene lost 6 bases and the J gene lost 3 bases, with 15 bases spanning the gap. This CDR3 is built from 15 residues. CDR3 coding DNA: TGTGCCAGCAGTCAACACGGCGGAAACAATCAGCCCCAGCATTTT. It encodes CASSQHGGNNQPQHF.

This clone has just a few counts. This chain connects TRBV6-5 to TRBJ2-7; TRBD2 is a possible D gene (5 bases). Trimming shortened V by 1 base and J by 3 bases, and 10 bases separated the two germline ends. The CDR3 sequence is 14 residues long. CDR1 MNHEY and CDR2 SVGAGI come from the germline V gene. The CDR3 is CASSYWGEGYEQYF. The DNA of the CDR3 is TGTGCCAGCAGTTACTGGGGAGAAGGCTACGAGCAGTACTTC.

This clone was recorded once. The chain couples TRBV5-8 to TRBJ2-3; TRBD2 agrees at 13 bases. V trimming: 3 bases; J trimming: 6 bases; junction bases outside the gene matches: 13. The CDR3 covers 18 residues. Germline CDR1 reads SGHTS; CDR2 reads YDEGEE. The CDR3 nucleotides read TGTGCCAGCAGCTCGACTAGCGGGAGGAAGGTAGAAGCGGATACGCAGTATTTT. As protein: CASSSTSGRKVEADTQYF.

This chain links TRBV11-2 with TRBJ2-1; D is perhaps TRBD1 (5 bases). Looked up from germline, CDR1 is SGHAT and CDR2 is FQNNGV. The CDR3 spans 14 residues. The V end was cut by 0 bases, the J end by 6 bases, with 9 bases between. DNA of the CDR3: TGTGCCAGCAGCTTAGATCGGCAGGGCAATGAGCAGTTCTTC. Translating gives CASSLDRQGNEQFF.

The sample holds one count of this clone. The J gene is TRBJ1-2, the V gene TRBV24-1; the D is unclear. V lost 3 bases to trimming and J lost 7 bases, with 11 bases between them. The germline gives CDR1 KGHDR, CDR2 SFDVKD. CDR3 length: 13 residues. The CDR3 region is CATSDAPGTGYTF. CDR3 in DNA: TGTGCCACCAGTGATGCCCCGGGAACTGGCTACACCTTC.

The chain combines TRBV11-1 with TRBJ2-1, with 8 bases fitting TRBD2. Trimming at V came to 6 bases and at J to 4 bases, leaving 5 bases not matched to a gene. Germline V gene lookup returns CDR1 SGHAT and CDR2 FQDESV (reference sequence). CDR3 size: 14 residues. CDR3 bases: TGTGCCAGCAGATCTAGCGGGCGGTACAATGAGCAGTTCTTC. The encoded protein is CASRSSGRYNEQFF.

The CDR3 bases are TGTGCCCTTTCCGGGGAAGGGCACACTGAAGCTTTCTTT. Amino acid sequence: CALSGEGHTEAFF. This chain connects TRBV10-3 to TRBJ1-1; D is unclear. CDR1 and CDR2 from the germline V gene are ENHRY and SYGVKD. CDR3 length equals 13 residues. With 11 bases removed from V and 3 bases from J, the gap between germline ends came to 16 bases.

The V and J genes are TRBV27 and TRBJ1-2; 10 bases align to TRBD1. CDR1 and CDR2 from the germline V gene are MNHEY and SMNVEV (reference sequence). Trimming took 4 bases from V and 5 from J; bases not matched to a gene: 7. The CDR3 consists of 15 residues. The chain's CDR3 is CASSWTGQGRYGYTF. For the CDR3, the DNA is TGTGCCAGCAGTTGGACGGGACAGGGGAGGTATGGCTACACCTTC.

This chain joins TRBV9 and TRBJ2-7; D might be TRBD2 (6 bases). The germline gives CDR1 SGDLS, CDR2 YYNGEE. Deletions cut 0 bases from V and 5 bases from J, with 21 bases between. The CDR3 runs to 17 residues. This CDR3 reads CASSVVGTGVSPHEQYF. The CDR3 DNA reads as TGTGCCAGCAGCGTAGTAGGGACGGGAGTTTCACCCCACGAGCAGTACTTC.

The chain uses TRBV5-1 and TRBJ2-3; TRBD2 matches 13 bases. Looked up from germline, CDR1 is SGHRS and CDR2 is YFSETQ. Unmatched junction bases numbered 9, after V lost 4 bases and J lost 4 bases. This CDR3 contains 17 residues. In nucleotides, the CDR3 is TGCGCCAGCAGCAACGGACTAGCGGGAGTTACGCCAGATACGCAGTATTTT. Translated, it gives CASSNGLAGVTPDTQYF.

V and J are TRBV19 and TRBJ2-7; 11 bases fit TRBD2. Germline CDR1 reads LNHDA; CDR2 reads SQIVND (reference sequence). CDR3 length: 15 residues. V shed 6 bases, J shed 4 bases, and the junction held 8 bases outside the gene matches. The CDR3, as DNA: TGTGCCAGTAGAGTACTAGCGGGGGACACTTACGAGCAGTACTTC. Protein product: CASRVLAGDTYEQYF.

This rearrangement joins TRBV18 to TRBJ1-2, with 7 bases aligning to TRBD1. V was clipped by 6 bases and J by 3 bases; unmatched bases: 10. CDR1 and CDR2 (germline): KGHSH, LQKENI. There are 15 residues in the CDR3. The DNA of the CDR3 is TGTGCCAGCTCGCCGAACAGGGGAAGGGACTATGGCTACACCTTC. It codes for CASSPNRGRDYGYTF.

J is TRBJ1-5 and V is TRBV16, with 7 nucleotides matching TRBD1. The CDR3 runs 17 residues. Germline V gene sequence: CDR1 KGHSY, CDR2 FQNENV. V dropped 1 base and J dropped 4; count of bases not matched to a gene: 10. DNA of the CDR3: TGTGCCAGCAGCCAATGGTACAGGGGTAGTGAAAATCAGCCCCAGCATTTT. It specifies CASSQWYRGSENQPQHF.

The chain uses TRBV6-5 and TRBJ1-5, with TRBD1 matching over 9 bases. The CDR3 extends over 15 amino acids. CDR1 and CDR2 from the germline V gene are MNHEY and SVGAGI. Unmatched junction bases numbered 7, after V lost 5 bases and J lost 5 bases. This chain's CDR3 is CASSTGTGRDQPQHF. The CDR3 nucleotides are TGTGCCAGCAGTACCGGGACAGGGCGTGATCAGCCCCAGCATTTT.

This chain joins TRBV28 and TRBJ2-3; TRBD2 agrees at 10 bases. Germline CDR1 is MDHEN and CDR2 is SYDVKM. The CDR3 is 15 amino acids. With 2 bases clipped from V and 5 bases from J, the junction kept 4 bases outside the gene matches. In nucleotides, the CDR3 is TGTGCCAGCAGTTTACTAGCGGGGGCCGGAGATACGCAGTATTTT. Residues: CASSLLAGAGDTQYF.

This clone was seen a single time. This chain connects TRBV5-1 to TRBJ2-1; the D gene is possibly TRBD2 (5 bases). This CDR3 has 13 residues. V was clipped by 4 bases and J by 4 bases, with 9 bases between them. Germline lookup yields CDR1 SGHRS and CDR2 YFSETQ. DNA of the CDR3: TGCGCCAGCAGCCAACTAGGATACAATGAGCAGTTCTTC. Its protein is CASSQLGYNEQFF.

The V call is TRBV28, the J call TRBJ1-2; D uncertain. Germline V gene data show CDR1 as MDHEN and CDR2 as SYDVKM. The CDR3 length is 13 residues. Trimming took 1 base from V and 8 from J, leaving 11 bases between them. The CDR3 DNA follows: TGTGCCAGCAGTTTATTCCGCGGCGCCGGCTACACCTTC. Its protein product is CASSLFRGAGYTF.

This clone was picked up a small number of times. CDR3 DNA: TGTGCCACCAGTGATTTAGTCCCCGGGACAGGGTTACACGAGCAGTACTTC. It specifies CATSDLVPGTGLHEQYF. This chain links TRBV24-1 with TRBJ2-7; 9 bases fit TRBD1. Germline values: CDR1 KGHDR, CDR2 SFDVKD. V was clipped by 1 base and J by 5 bases; unmatched bases: 11. The CDR3 contains 17 residues.

The genes are TRBV28 and TRBJ2-3, with D unresolved. The V and J ends lost 5 bases and 1 base respectively, with 10 bases between them. Germline V gene sequence: CDR1 MDHEN, CDR2 SYDVKM. The CDR3 is 14 residues long. This CDR3 reads CASSLLHRTDTQYF. The CDR3 DNA follows: TGTGCCAGCAGTCTATTACATCGCACAGATACGCAGTATTTT.

V is TRBV5-1 and J is TRBJ1-6; a weak D match, TRBD1 (6 bases). The CDR3 is made up of 14 amino acids. Per germline, CDR1 SGHRS and CDR2 YFSETQ. V was clipped by 1 base and J by 8 bases, with 10 bases between them. The CDR3 DNA reads as TGCGCCAGCAGCTTGCCGGACAGCTATTCACCCCTCCACTTT. This sequence encodes CASSLPDSYSPLHF.

The chain links TRBV24-1 to TRBJ1-5; D ambiguous. Germline loops: CDR1 KGHDR, CDR2 SFDVKD. V lost 5 bases and J lost 9, with 13 bases in between. The length of the CDR3 is 13 residues. Written as DNA, the CDR3 is TGTGCCACCAGTGGTTCCTCCATCAGGCCCCAGCATTTT. Translated: CATSGSSIRPQHF.

This clone came up a few times. The gene calls are TRBV4-2 and TRBJ1-2, with a tentative D call TRBD1 (5 bases). Germline lookup yields CDR1 LGHNA and CDR2 YNFKEQ. The CDR3 spans 16 residues. With 1 base removed from V and 3 bases from J, the gap between germline ends came to 15 bases. The CDR3, as DNA: TGTGCCAGCAGCCAAGTAGGGGACTTGGCCTACTATGGCTACACCTTC. It specifies CASSQVGDLAYYGYTF.